The 12 T cell receptor beta chains in this list originate from one sample, sequenced in a study of vaccination and CD4 T cells after COVID-19. The treatment denotes: roughly 11-day PBMC culture with coronavirus spike peptide pools or control peptides (ViraFEST assay). An Oncomine TCR Beta short-read assay was used to sequence the DNA from cultured CD4+ T cells. Via MiXCR, TCRdb re-called the PCR reads, giving one row per CDR3 protein. The sample carries about 16,000 distinct CDR3 sequences, 75% recorded once. These receptors are not linked to any known antigen. Sequences were derived from CD4+ T cells from blood, cultured in vitro, sampled after SARS-CoV-2 vaccination. Receptors were obtained from a human donor who received a COVID-19 vaccine.

In regard to this clonotype: Given a much more abundant clone one base away, this may be a read error. The V gene is TRBV7-8, the J gene TRBJ2-3, with 10 bases fitting TRBD2. The CDR3 is made up of 16 amino acids. Germline lookup yields CDR1 SGHVS and CDR2 FQNEAQ. CDR3 in DNA: TGTGCCAGCGGCTTAGTAACTAGCGGGGCGGCAGATACGCAGTATTTT. Its protein product is CASGLVTSGAADTQYF.

The chain links TRBV20-1 to TRBJ2-5, with TRBD2 matching over 9 bases. This CDR3 contains 16 residues. V shed 3 bases and J 1 base; nucleotides not matched to a gene: 9. Per the germline V gene, CDR1 is DFQATT and CDR2 is SNEGSKA (reference sequence). CDR3 protein: CSARKRIAGVQETQYF. The CDR3 nucleotides read TGCAGTGCTAGGAAACGCATAGCGGGGGTCCAAGAGACCCAGTACTTC.

V and J are TRBV11-2 and TRBJ1-1; 12 nucleotides align to TRBD1. The V segment lost 1 base and the J segment 9 bases; nucleotides outside the gene matches: 9. Germline V gives CDR1 SGHAT, CDR2 FQNNGV. The CDR3 sequence is 16 residues long. Here the CDR3 DNA reads TGTGCCAGCAGCTTAGCGGCCGGGACAGGGGGCCTAAAAGCTTTCTTT. Amino acids: CASSLAAGTGGLKAFF.

The chain recombines TRBV6-1 with TRBJ2-3; TRBD2 agrees at 9 bases. Looked up from germline, CDR1 is MNHNS and CDR2 is SASEGT. CDR3 length: 14 amino acids. Germline trimming cut 7 bases from V and 4 bases from J; bases unmatched to any gene: 6. CDR3 amino acids: CASTLAGVADTQYF. The CDR3 DNA follows: TGTGCCAGCACTTTAGCGGGGGTCGCAGATACGCAGTATTTT.

The chain recombines TRBV5-8 with TRBJ2-7; the D is unclear. From germline, CDR1 is SGHTS and CDR2 YDEGEE. Trimming left V 2 bases short and J 2 bases short, with 8 bases between. The CDR3 has 13 amino acids. The CDR3 region has the DNA TGTGCCAGCAGCTTCCGGCTCGCCTACGAGCAGTACTTC. Protein product: CASSFRLAYEQYF.

This clonotype has only a few counts. V is TRBV20-1 and J is TRBJ1-1; D is undetermined. V lost 0 bases to trimming and J lost 7 bases, with 15 bases between them. Germline-derived CDR1 and CDR2 are DFQATT and SNEGSKA (reference sequence). The CDR3 loop spans 14 amino acids. In DNA, the CDR3 is TGCAGTGCTAGAGAACTCTTCAAGATTGGTGAAGCTTTCTTT. Its protein product is CSARELFKIGEAFF.

This sequence joins TRBV11-3 and TRBJ1-2; D is uncertain. The germline V and J ends were trimmed by 6 bases and 8 bases, with 10 bases remaining between them. The germline V gene encodes CDR1 SGHNT and CDR2 YENEEA. This CDR3 has 11 amino acids. CDR3 DNA: TGTGCCAGCAGTTCCGACTTAGGCTACACCTTC. Translated: CASSSDLGYTF.

This clonotype has just a few counts. This chain connects TRBV15 to TRBJ1-1; D remains unclear. V was clipped by 0 bases and J by 3 bases, with 5 bases between them. CDR1 is LNHNV and CDR2 is YYDKDF in the germline V gene (reference sequence). This CDR3 is 13 amino acids long. The CDR3 nucleotides read TGTGCCACCAGCAGAGAATGGGACACTGAAGCTTTCTTT. It encodes CATSREWDTEAFF.

The chain combines TRBV2 with TRBJ1-2, with D perhaps matching TRBD1 (6 bases). The CDR3 runs to 14 residues. V was trimmed by 9 bases and J by 4 bases, leaving 18 bases between them. Germline V CDR1 and CDR2: SNHLY, FYNNEI. The CDR3 region is CASIRGTGIYGYTF. The CDR3 nucleotides are TGTGCCAGTATCAGAGGAACAGGGATCTATGGCTACACCTTC.

The V and J genes are TRBV7-9 and TRBJ2-3, with D hard to call. Trimming shortened V by 5 bases and J by 9 bases, and 12 bases separated the two germline ends. Looked up from germline, CDR1 is SEHNR and CDR2 is FQNEAQ (reference sequence). The CDR3 is 12 amino acids. CDR3 nucleotides: TGTGCCAGCAGCCCGGCAGCGCGGACGCAGTATTTT. It codes for CASSPAARTQYF.

The V and J genes are TRBV20-1 and TRBJ2-3, with TRBD2 identical over 14 bases. J lost 4 bases, V lost 6 bases, and 6 bases had no gene match. There are 15 residues in the CDR3. CDR1 is DFQATT, CDR2 SNEGSKA, per germline (reference sequence). The CDR3 loop is CSAGTSGGGADTQYF. The CDR3 DNA follows: TGCAGTGCCGGGACTAGCGGGGGAGGTGCAGATACGCAGTATTTT.

DNA of the CDR3: TGTGCCAGCAGCTTACGGATGAGGGAGACGGAACCGTATGGCTACACCTTC. Translating it yields CASSLRMRETEPYGYTF. The gene calls are TRBV7-2 and TRBJ1-2, with D unresolved. The length of the CDR3 is 17 residues. Germline assignment: CDR1 SGHTA and CDR2 FQGNSA. The germline V and J ends were trimmed by 2 bases and 5 bases, with 21 bases remaining between them.